This record looks at one T cell receptor beta chain sequence and its context. The antigen remains undetermined. This sample is drawn from a study of cytomegalovirus exposure and HLA in healthy donors. Study-wide background: Sequencing of about 179 million T cells in an earlier analysis found 90 million to 120 million unique TCR beta sequences.

The PCR ran on 60 Vbeta and 13 Jbeta primers. In the authors' workflow: Later reanalysis found 80 million or so unique TCR beta chains, about 11 million of them shared. Assay: immunoSEQ multiplex PCR; the TCRdb copy retains only in-frame clones and omits some. V and J calls and clone size are copied from that table; D and trimming were computed from the DNA. The sample lists about 210,000 clones; more than 70% were seen once. Study findings and constraints: Among the sequence variants, a highly shared cluster was likely an artifact of sequencing.

Germline loops: CDR1 LNHDA, CDR2 SQIVND (reference sequence). The CDR3 length is 16 residues. V shed 2 bases, J shed 6 bases, and the junction held 6 bases outside the gene matches. The source is a man aged 35 to 55 in good health and CMV-seropositive. Input material: PBMCs. The chain links TRBV19 to TRBJ2-1, with 11 bases aligning to TRBD2. CDR3 sequence reads: CASSILAGGGVNEQFF. The CDR3 region has the DNA TGTGCCAGTAGTATACTAGCGGGAGGCGGGGTCAATGAGCAGTTCTTC.